This T cell receptor beta chain appears in the sequencing data of a study of CD8+ T cells in alopecia areata. At the level of the study: Severity of treated patients was scored by affected scalp percentage.

The junction had 5 bases not matched to a gene; V was cut back by 7 bases and J by 6 bases. The germline gives CDR1 SEHNR, CDR2 FQNEAQ (reference sequence). CDR3 length: 14 amino acids. Extraction of RNA preceded its reverse transcription into cDNA, which served as the sequencing template. The method was immunoSEQ multiplex PCR; TCRdb's version includes in-frame clones alone and lacks a portion of them. This sample has 80,000 to 100,000 clones, with around 40% found just once. Regarding the study as a whole: Many expanded lesional clones persisted in scalp and blood during tofacitinib treatment. Clonality in the scalp and expanded CD8+ clones ranked among the top 100 were significantly decreased by tofacitinib.

This clone was seen only a few times. Its antigen is undetermined. As for treatment: oral pan-JAK inhibitor, 5-10 mg twice daily. Lesional scalp tissue (obtained by punch biopsy) and peripheral blood were collected from alopecia areata patients. The chain employs TRBV7-9 and TRBJ2-2, with 10 bases matching TRBD2. The sample in question was CD8+ T cells sorted from blood, obtained at week 24, from a patient treated with tofacitinib. The source of this sequence is a human donor with alopecia areata. DNA of the CDR3: TGTGCCAGCACCGGAGCGGGAGGGCCCGGGGAGCTGTTTTTT. Its translation: CASTGAGGPGELFF.